Sequencing of this T cell receptor beta chain was carried out in a study of cytomegalovirus exposure and HLA in healthy donors. The overall study: The 500 to 750 first-cohort repertoires and the 120 or so validation repertoires shared the same platform, a later analysis reported.

A remark on this clone: Its cognate antigen is unknown.

Notes on the study in general: Reports credit the classifier with highly specific, highly sensitive diagnosis of cytomegalovirus status. The majority of TCR sequences were rare, yet some public TCRs appeared in many donors. According to a subsequent analysis, TCR clusters identified in the first cohort showed a tendency to co-occur across the roughly 130 validation repertoires.

Germline CDR1 is SNHLY and CDR2 is FYNNEI. The CDR3 covers 12 residues. Trimming removed 8 bases from V and 3 bases from J, with 10 bases in between. The data were produced by immunoSEQ multiplex PCR, yet TCRdb's version contains in-frame clones alone and is incomplete. This table has roughly 90,000 clones, 85% appearing once. This clonotype originated in a young man in good health and CMV-seropositive. Sample: PBMCs. The genes are TRBV2 and TRBJ1-1; maybe TRBD1 (6 bases). The CDR3 region has the DNA TGTGCCAGCCGAGGACAGTACACTGAAGCTTTCTTT. This codes for CASRGQYTEAFF.